Sequencing of this T cell receptor beta chain was carried out in a study of blood T cells in healthy people across ages. Broader study findings: Total diversity from one million sequenced T cells was likely underestimated. PBMCs that were unsorted prevented a conclusive naive versus antigen-experienced comparison.

Germline CDR1 is MDHEN and CDR2 is SYDVKM. This CDR3 contains 15 residues. V was pared by 2 bases and J by 9 bases, with 20 bases between. This clonotype turned up a few times. Its antigen is not identified. A second roughly 6 to 11 cycle PCR used barcoded and J-beta primers. TCRdb called the 5' RACE reads again in MiXCR, with one record for every CDR3 protein. The sample consists of about 640,000 distinct CDR3 sequences, 58% of them appearing once. Healthy Caucasians from Russia aged roughly 6 to 95 served as donors. This clonotype was sampled from a man in his sixties in good health. The sequenced sample consisted of blood. This chain uses TRBV28 with TRBJ2-7; D is unresolved. The CDR3 loop is CASSLDPGPGCVQYF. The CDR3 DNA is TGTGCCAGCAGTTTAGATCCCGGGCCCGGCTGCGTGCAGTACTTC.